A single T cell receptor (beta chain) is shown here with its context. These data are taken from a study of blood T cells in healthy people across ages. Germline loops: CDR1 MDHEN, CDR2 SYDVKM. The CDR3 is made up of 13 amino acids. Sample-barcoded 5' priming and a J-beta primer mix drove a second PCR of about 6 to 12 cycles. MiXCR, run by TCRdb on the 5' RACE reads, gives a single entry per CDR3 protein. The sample lists about 900,000 distinct CDR3 sequences, less than 80% occurring once. This chain joins TRBV28 and TRBJ2-1; D is undetermined. The J call could be wrong; TRBJ2-7 is a better fit for the DNA end. The clonotype originates from a man aged 25 to 40 in good health. Sequencing used blood. CDR3: CASSPVTYNEQYF. In DNA form, the CDR3 reads TGTGCCAGCAGCCCCGTAACCTACAATGAGCAGTACTTC.